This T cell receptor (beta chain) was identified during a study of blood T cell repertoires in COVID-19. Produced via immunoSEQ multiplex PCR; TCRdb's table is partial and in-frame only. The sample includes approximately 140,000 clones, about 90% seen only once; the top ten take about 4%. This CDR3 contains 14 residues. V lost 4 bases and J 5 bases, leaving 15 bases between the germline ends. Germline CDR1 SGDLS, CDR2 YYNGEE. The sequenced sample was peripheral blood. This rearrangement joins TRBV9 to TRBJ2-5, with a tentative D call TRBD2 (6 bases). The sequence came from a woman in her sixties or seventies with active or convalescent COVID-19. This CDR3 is CASSSGGVQETQYF. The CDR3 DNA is TGTGCCAGCAGCTCCGGCGGGGTCCAGGAGACCCAGTACTTC. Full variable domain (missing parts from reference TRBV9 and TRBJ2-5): DSGVTQTPKHLITATGQRVTLRCSPRSGDLSVYWYQQSLDQGLQFLIQYYNGEERAKGNILERFSAQQFPDLHSELNLSSLELGDSALYFCASSSGGVQETQYFGPGTRLLVL.